A single sample gave rise to the 18 T cell receptor beta chains below, sequenced in a study of T cells in women clearing cervical HPV infection. Assay: immunoSEQ multiplex PCR; the TCRdb copy retains only in-frame clones and omits some. The table lists fewer than 40,000 clones, with under 8.5% in the top ten. The sequenced sample was blood buffy coat. These receptors were taken from a woman between 18 and 70 years old with a cervical HPV16 infection that either progressed to CIN3+ or cleared (not recorded which).

About this clone itself: From the germline J gene comes the end of the CDR3, since the read stops 3 residues before it. This rearrangement joins TRBV10-2 to TRBJ1-2, with D possibly TRBD1 on 5 matching bases. Germline V gene lookup returns CDR1 WSHSY and CDR2 SAAADI. The length of the CDR3 is 13 residues. The V gene lost 5 bases and the J gene lost 4 bases, with 11 bases spanning the gap. The CDR3 here is CASSISDSYGYTF. The sequenced CDR3 bases are TGCGCCAGCAGTATATCCGACAGCTATGGC.

On this clone itself: The CDR3 extends 3 residues past the end of the read, so its final part is completed from the germline J gene. The V gene is TRBV6-1, the J gene TRBJ1-1; the D gene is possibly TRBD1 (5 bases). Trimming took 2 bases from V and 7 from J, leaving 8 bases between them. CDR1 MNHNS and CDR2 SASEGT come from the germline V gene. The CDR3 extends over 12 amino acids. Incomplete CDR3 DNA: TGTGCCAGCAGTGAACGGGGGGGTGAA. Its translation is CASSERGGE. The entire CDR3 protein reads CASSERGGEAFF.

With respect to this clone: The read gets to within 3 residues of the CDR3 end, and the germline J gene fills in the rest. This chain links TRBV12-3 or TRBV12-4 with TRBJ2-5, with 10 positions matching TRBD2. V lost 6 bases to trimming and J lost 4 bases; unmatched junction nucleotides: 8. The CDR3 runs to 15 residues. The CDR3: CASSQERGGVETQYF. The CDR3 bases that were read are TGTGCCAGCAGCCAAGAGCGGGGGGGCGTAGAGACC.

About this clone itself: Read coverage stops 3 residues before the CDR3 terminus; the germline J gene supplies the remainder. V usage is TRBV20-1 and J usage is TRBJ1-2; TRBD1 aligns across 9 bases. The CDR3 runs to 14 residues. Trimming removed 5 bases from V and 7 bases from J; junction bases left unmatched: 11. The germline gives CDR1 DFQATT, CDR2 SNEGSKA (reference sequence). The CDR3 reads CSARPGQGSRGYTF. The DNA read from the CDR3 is TGCAGTGCTCGCCCGGGACAGGGAAGTCGTGGC.

Comment on this clone: The observed sequence ends 3 residues before the CDR3 terminus, with the missing tail filled in from the germline J gene. V and J are TRBV4-1 and TRBJ1-5; 8 nucleotides match TRBD1. Trimming at V came to 4 bases and at J to 1 base, leaving 3 bases not matched to a gene. CDR1 and CDR2 (germline): MGHRA, YSYEKL. This CDR3 has 15 residues. Partial CDR3 DNA: TGCGCCAGCAGCCGGGGACAGGAGAGCAATCAGCCC. Its protein is CASSRGQESNQP. The whole CDR3 reads CASSRGQESNQPQHF.

For this clone: The CDR3 extends 3 residues past the end of the read, so its final part is completed from the germline J gene. The V gene is TRBV20-1, the J gene TRBJ2-6, with D tentatively TRBD1 (5 bases). V dropped 4 bases and J dropped 1 base, with 11 bases sitting between them. Germline assignment: CDR1 DFQATT and CDR2 SNEGSKA (reference sequence). CDR3 length: 15 residues. The CDR3 DNA, read in part, is TGCAGTGCTACGCCCTACAGGTCTGGGGCCAACGTC. As protein: CSATPYRSGANV. The full CDR3 is CSATPYRSGANVLTF.

Comment on this clone: Read data end 3 residues before the CDR3 end; the end is taken from the germline J gene. V is TRBV5-1 and J is TRBJ2-5; TRBD1 aligns across 8 bases. The CDR3 runs 14 residues. Germline CDR1 reads SGHRS; CDR2 reads YFSETQ. Trimming cost V 3 bases and J 3 bases; bases outside gene matches: 4. The CDR3 bases that were read are TGCGCCAGCAGCTCCCCGGACAGGGAAGAGACC. Protein sequence: CASSSPDREET. The entire CDR3 protein reads CASSSPDREETQYF. Full variable domain (remainder filled in from reference TRBV5-1 and TRBJ2-5): KAGVTQTPRYLIKTRGQQVTLSCSPISGHRSVSWYQQTPGQGLQFLFEYFSETQRNKGNFPGRFSGRQFSNSRSEMNVSTLELGDSALYLCASSSPDREETQYFGPGTRLLVL.

Notes on this clone: The observed sequence ends 3 residues before the CDR3 terminus, with the missing tail filled in from the germline J gene. The chain combines TRBV2 with TRBJ2-7; weak D call: TRBD2 (6 bases). The CDR3 has 14 amino acids. Germline CDR1 reads SNHLY; CDR2 reads FYNNEI. V was clipped by 0 bases and J by 4 bases, with 10 bases between them. CDR3 DNA, as far as it was read: TGTGCCAGCAGTGAAGCTGCCGGGGGATACGAG. This codes for CASSEAAGGYE. From start to end, the CDR3 is CASSEAAGGYEQYF.

Turning to this clone: Read data end 3 residues before the CDR3 end; the end is taken from the germline J gene. The chain carries TRBV20-1 and TRBJ2-5; 11 bases fit TRBD2. The germline V gene encodes CDR1 DFQATT and CDR2 SNEGSKA (reference sequence). V shed 0 bases and J 2 bases; nucleotides not matched to a gene: 5. The length of the CDR3 is 16 residues. The CDR3 is CSARDLSGGEQETQYF. Incomplete CDR3 DNA: TGCAGTGCTAGAGACCTTAGCGGGGGGGAACAAGAGACC.

Remarks on this clone: The read ends 3 residues early relative to the CDR3; the germline J gene fills the gap. This sequence joins TRBV6-1 and TRBJ2-1, with TRBD1 matching over 12 bases. This CDR3 is built from 17 residues. CDR1 is MNHNS, CDR2 SASEGT, per germline. V gave up 0 bases and J gave up 7 bases; unmatched junction bases: 7. The CDR3 reads CASSEALGDRGRNEQFF. Incomplete CDR3 DNA: TGTGCCAGCAGTGAAGCGCTAGGGGACAGGGGGCGGAATGAG.

A note on this clone: Sequencing ends 3 residues short of the CDR3 end; the germline J gene provides the rest. The J gene is TRBJ1-1, the V gene TRBV19, with D perhaps matching TRBD1 (5 bases). The V end was cut by 4 bases, the J end by 0 bases, with 9 bases between. Germline V lookup: CDR1 LNHDA, CDR2 SQIVND (reference sequence). The CDR3 has 14 residues. CDR3 protein: CASSKGWMNTEAFF. CDR3 DNA, as far as it was read: TGTGCCAGTAGTAAGGGGTGGATGAACACTGAA.

As for this clone: Coverage ceases 3 residues before the CDR3 finishes, and the germline J gene fills in the end. The chain is built from TRBV5-1 and TRBJ1-1; 8 nucleotides match TRBD1. The junction had 4 bases not matched to a gene; V was cut back by 2 bases and J by 4 bases. The CDR3 contains 14 residues. Looked up from germline, CDR1 is SGHRS and CDR2 is YFSETQ. CDR3 region: CASSFTQGGTEAFF. The sequenced part of the CDR3 DNA is TGCGCCAGCAGCTTTACACAGGGGGGCACTGAA.

A remark on this clone: The CDR3 extends 3 residues past the end of the read, so its final part is completed from the germline J gene. The chain joins TRBV5-1 to TRBJ2-1; 8 bases align to TRBD2. CDR1 is SGHRS and CDR2 is YFSETQ in the germline V gene. The CDR3 length is 16 residues. J was trimmed by 5 bases and V by 4 bases; bases with no gene match: 11. The CDR3 loop reads CASSQAAGGGNNEQFF. Partial CDR3 DNA: TGCGCCAGCAGCCAAGCCGCCGGGGGGGGTAACAATGAG.

For this clone: The read falls 3 residues short of the CDR3 end, and the missing part is taken from the germline J gene. The J gene is TRBJ2-3, the V gene TRBV7-8; D is ambiguous. Germline V gives CDR1 SGHVS, CDR2 FQNEAQ. The CDR3 covers 11 residues. V was pared by 5 bases and J by 7 bases, with 7 bases between. The CDR3 reads CASSPQNTQYF. CDR3 bases read: TGTGCCAGCAGCCCCCAAAATACG.

The covered CDR3 bases are TGTGCCATCAGTGAGTCGCCGGGGGCTGGAAACACC. Amino acids: CAISESPGAGNT. The whole CDR3 protein is CAISESPGAGNTIYF. This chain uses TRBV10-3 with TRBJ1-3; D is possibly TRBD1 (5 bases). The read terminates 3 residues before the CDR3 end, so the remaining end is supplied by the germline J gene. The CDR3 contains 15 residues. V was clipped by 0 bases and J by 2 bases, with 8 bases between them. Germline CDR1 reads ENHRY; CDR2 reads SYGVKD.

As for this clone: The missing CDR3 end, 3 residues past where the read stops, is filled in from the germline J gene. The chain employs TRBV7-3 and TRBJ2-5; TRBD2 matches 10 bases. The V segment lost 6 bases and the J segment 4 bases; nucleotides outside the gene matches: 5. This CDR3 region has 14 residues. Germline CDR1 and CDR2: SGHTA and FQGTGA. Partial CDR3 DNA: TGTGCCAGCAGTCAAAGCGGGGGGGTAGAGACC. Protein: CASSQSGGVET. The CDR3 in full is CASSQSGGVETQYF.

As for this clone: The read gets to within 3 residues of the CDR3 end, and the germline J gene fills in the rest. The V gene is TRBV5-1, the J gene TRBJ2-1; D possibly corresponds to TRBD2 (6 bases). The CDR3 spans 16 residues. The V end lost 3 bases, the J end lost 7 bases, and 20 bases lay between the germline ends. From germline, CDR1 is SGHRS and CDR2 YFSETQ. The covered CDR3 bases are TGCGCCAGCAGCTCAGGGACTTCCACCCTTGGGAATGAG. It yields the protein CASSSGTSTLGNE. The entire CDR3 protein is CASSSGTSTLGNEQFF.

Worth noting for this clone: Coverage ceases 3 residues before the CDR3 finishes, and the germline J gene fills in the end. The gene calls are TRBV6-4 and TRBJ1-2; a weak D match, TRBD1 (6 bases). The CDR3 is 14 residues long. Germline assignment: CDR1 MRHNA and CDR2 SNTAGT. V was pared by 4 bases and J by 7 bases, with 16 bases between. The CDR3 DNA, read in part, is TGTGCCAGCAGTGGGGACACTCCAGGTTCTGGC. The encoded protein is CASSGDTPGSG. The complete CDR3 reads CASSGDTPGSGYTF.